This entry features one T cell receptor beta chain sequence. Original processing notes: Reference gene primer amplification gave estimated nucleated cell counts. Assay: immunoSEQ multiplex PCR; the TCRdb copy retains only in-frame clones and omits some. V and J calls and clone size are those listed in that table; D and trimming were worked out from the DNA. The table has approximately 83,000 clones, roughly 79% seen once. The data stem from a study of blood T cell repertoires in COVID-19. The wider study: Samples came from the United States, Italy and Spain, spanning acute and convalescent COVID-19. PBMCs, B-cell-depleted T cells, or T cells were the source of the cDNA or gDNA that made up the material.

Deletions cut 8 bases from V and 3 bases from J, with 7 bases between. Germline V gene data show CDR1 as SNHLY and CDR2 as FYNNEI. CDR3 length: 11 amino acids. Material: peripheral blood. The receptor was derived from an elderly woman with acute or convalescent COVID-19. This rearrangement joins TRBV2 to TRBJ1-2; D not certain. CDR3 nucleotides: TGTGCCAGCGGTGCAGACTATGGCTACACCTTC. Translating it yields CASGADYGYTF.